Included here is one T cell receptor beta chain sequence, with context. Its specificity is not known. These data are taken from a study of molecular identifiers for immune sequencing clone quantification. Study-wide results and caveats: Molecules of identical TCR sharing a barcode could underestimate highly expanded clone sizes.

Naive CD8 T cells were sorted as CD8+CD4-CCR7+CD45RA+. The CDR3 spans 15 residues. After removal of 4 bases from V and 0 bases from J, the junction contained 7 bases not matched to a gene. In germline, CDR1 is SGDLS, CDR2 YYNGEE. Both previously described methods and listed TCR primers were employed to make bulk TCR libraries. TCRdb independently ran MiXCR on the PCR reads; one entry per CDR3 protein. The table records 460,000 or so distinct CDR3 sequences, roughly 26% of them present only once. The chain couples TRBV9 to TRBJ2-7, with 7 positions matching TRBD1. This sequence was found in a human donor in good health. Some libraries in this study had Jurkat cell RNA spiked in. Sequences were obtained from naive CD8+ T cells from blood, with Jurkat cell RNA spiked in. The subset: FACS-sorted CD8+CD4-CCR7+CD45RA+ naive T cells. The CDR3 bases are TGTGCCAGCAGCCTAGAGGGACAGAGCTCCTACGAGCAGTACTTC. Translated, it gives CASSLEGQSSYEQYF.